This T cell receptor (beta chain) stems from a study of cytomegalovirus exposure and HLA in healthy donors. Study results and caveats: Near-uniform donor sequencing depth was presumed by presence/absence analyses.

Worth noting for this clone: As yet, its antigen is unknown.

PCR was performed using 60 Vbeta and 13 Jbeta primers. Profiled with immunoSEQ multiplex PCR; TCRdb holds only in-frame clones, not every one. This repertoire shows over 85,000 clones, roughly 79% found once; its top ten account for 2% to 2.5%. The V and J ends lost 2 bases and 5 bases, in that order; junction bases with no gene match: 8. CDR1 is LGHNA and CDR2 is YSLEER in the germline V gene. The CDR3 is made up of 16 amino acids. The sequenced sample was PBMCs. The chain couples TRBV4-3 to TRBJ2-7; 11 bases are shared with TRBD2. This sequence originates from a man aged 35 to 55 in good health and CMV-seronegative. The CDR3 loop is CASSQITGTSGDEQYF. For the CDR3, the DNA is TGCGCCAGCAGCCAAATTACCGGGACTAGCGGCGACGAGCAGTACTTC.